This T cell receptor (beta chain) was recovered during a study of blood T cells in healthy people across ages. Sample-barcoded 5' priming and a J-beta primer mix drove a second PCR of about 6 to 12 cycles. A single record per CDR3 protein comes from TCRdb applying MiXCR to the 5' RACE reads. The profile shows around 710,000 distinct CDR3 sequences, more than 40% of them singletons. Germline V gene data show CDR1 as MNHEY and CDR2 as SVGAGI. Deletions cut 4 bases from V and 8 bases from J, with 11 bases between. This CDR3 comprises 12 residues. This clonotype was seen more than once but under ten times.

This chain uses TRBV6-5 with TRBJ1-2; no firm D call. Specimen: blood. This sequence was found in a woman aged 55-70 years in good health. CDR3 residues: CASSSQNEGYTF. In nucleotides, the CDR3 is TGTGCCAGCAGTTCCCAAAATGAAGGCTACACCTTC.